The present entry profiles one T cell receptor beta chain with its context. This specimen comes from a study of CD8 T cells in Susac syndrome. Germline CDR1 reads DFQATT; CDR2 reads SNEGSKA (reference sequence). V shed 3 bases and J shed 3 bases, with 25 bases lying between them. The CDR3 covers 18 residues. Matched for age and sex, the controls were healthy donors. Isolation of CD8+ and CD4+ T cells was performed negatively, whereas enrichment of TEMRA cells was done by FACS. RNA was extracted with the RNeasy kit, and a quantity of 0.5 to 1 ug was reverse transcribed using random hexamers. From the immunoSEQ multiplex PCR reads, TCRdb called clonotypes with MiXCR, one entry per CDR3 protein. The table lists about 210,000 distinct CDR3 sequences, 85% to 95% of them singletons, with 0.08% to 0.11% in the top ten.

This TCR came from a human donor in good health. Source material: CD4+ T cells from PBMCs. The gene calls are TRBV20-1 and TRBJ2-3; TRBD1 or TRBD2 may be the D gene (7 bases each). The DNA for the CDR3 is TGCAGTGCTAGTGGTATAGGACTAGGCAGGGGGAAGACAGATACGCAGTATTTT. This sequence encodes CSASGIGLGRGKTDTQYF.